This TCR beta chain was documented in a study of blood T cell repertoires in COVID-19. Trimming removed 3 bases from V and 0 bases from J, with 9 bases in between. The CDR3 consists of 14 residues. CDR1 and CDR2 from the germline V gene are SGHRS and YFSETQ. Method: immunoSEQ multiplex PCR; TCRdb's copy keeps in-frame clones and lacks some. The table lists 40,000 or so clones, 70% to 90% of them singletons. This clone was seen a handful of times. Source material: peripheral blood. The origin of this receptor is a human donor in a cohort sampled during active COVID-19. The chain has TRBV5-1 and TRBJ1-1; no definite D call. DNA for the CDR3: TGCGCCAGCAGCTCTGAGCTGGTGAACACTGAAGCTTTCTTT. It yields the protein CASSSELVNTEAFF.